The entry below gives a single T cell receptor (beta chain) sequence along with its context. The assay was immunoSEQ multiplex PCR, and TCRdb's table has in-frame clones only and misses some. Found here are about 690,000 clones, less than 95% of them singletons; the top ten hold 30% to 40%. This record comes from a study of shared clonotypes between healthy human individuals. The germline gives CDR1 PRHDT, CDR2 FYEKMQ (reference sequence). This CDR3 spans 17 amino acids. V dropped 3 bases and J dropped 6 bases, with 21 bases sitting between them. V gene TRBV13 combines with J gene TRBJ2-1, with unresolved D. Sequenced sample: memory CD8+ T cells from PBMCs. Documented subset: CD45RO+ cells pooled with CCR7-negative TemRA cells. This clonotype was obtained from a man aged 18 to 30 in good health. Some clones in this sample may be carry-over from other donors' samples. CDR3 bases: TGTGCCAGCAGCTTCGGACCCCACTCTCCGGTAGGCAATGAGCAGTTCTTC. It translates to CASSFGPHSPVGNEQFF.